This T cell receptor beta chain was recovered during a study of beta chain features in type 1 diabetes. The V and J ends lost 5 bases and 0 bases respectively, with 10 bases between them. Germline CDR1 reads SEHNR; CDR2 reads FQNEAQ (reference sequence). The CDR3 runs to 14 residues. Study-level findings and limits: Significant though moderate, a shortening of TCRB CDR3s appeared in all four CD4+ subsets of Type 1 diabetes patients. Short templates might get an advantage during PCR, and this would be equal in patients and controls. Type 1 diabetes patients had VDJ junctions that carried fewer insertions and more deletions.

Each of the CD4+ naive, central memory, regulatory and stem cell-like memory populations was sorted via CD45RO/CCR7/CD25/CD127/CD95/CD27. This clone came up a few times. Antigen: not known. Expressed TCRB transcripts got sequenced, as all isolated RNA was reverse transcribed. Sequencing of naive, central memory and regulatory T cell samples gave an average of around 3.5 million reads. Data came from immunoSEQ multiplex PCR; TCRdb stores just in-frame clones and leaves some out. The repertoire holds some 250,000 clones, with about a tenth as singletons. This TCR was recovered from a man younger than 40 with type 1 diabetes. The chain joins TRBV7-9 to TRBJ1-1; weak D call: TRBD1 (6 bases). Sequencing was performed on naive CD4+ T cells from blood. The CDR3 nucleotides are TGTGCCAGCAGCGAGGGACACCTGAACACTGAAGCTTTCTTT. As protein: CASSEGHLNTEAFF.